The rows below give T cell receptor beta chains drawn from one sample of a study of cytomegalovirus exposure and HLA in healthy donors. The repertoire was sequenced with immunoSEQ multiplex PCR; TCRdb's copy has only in-frame clones and lacks some. The table shows over 100,000 clones, with over 8% occurring only once. Material for sequencing was PBMCs. These receptors all come from a middle-aged man in good health and CMV-seronegative. CDR3s leave out the opening cysteine and the closing phenylalanine or tryptophan. Fields, in order: CDR3 length, J gene, V gene, clone size, CDR3 protein. The size field is filled for only some rows; it gives once, few, many or a size class.

len: 10
j_gene: TRBJ1-2
v_gene: TRBV19
abundance: few
CDR3aa: ASVSFYYGYT

len: 14
j_gene: TRBJ1-1
v_gene: TRBV27
abundance: few
CDR3aa: ASSLSSPPGWAEAF

len: 12
j_gene: TRBJ1-4
v_gene: TRBV7-6
abundance: NA
CDR3aa: ASSLEVASEKLF

len: 13
j_gene: TRBJ2-5
v_gene: TRBV10-3
abundance: NA
CDR3aa: AISESAGGLETQY

len: 12
j_gene: TRBJ1-4
v_gene: TRBV11-2
abundance: NA
CDR3aa: ASSFRGTNEKLF

len: 11
j_gene: TRBJ2-1
v_gene: TRBV29-1
abundance: NA
CDR3aa: SVDRGLFGEQF

len: 11
j_gene: TRBJ1-2
v_gene: TRBV7-3
abundance: NA
CDR3aa: ASSLRRGSGYT

len: 12
j_gene: TRBJ1-3
v_gene: TRBV9
abundance: few
CDR3aa: ASSVVGDQNAIY

len: 13
j_gene: TRBJ1-6
v_gene: TRBV13
abundance: NA
CDR3aa: ASSLRDRGISPLH

len: 14
j_gene: TRBJ1-4
v_gene: TRBV5-1
abundance: few
CDR3aa: ASRQTGTAINEKLF

len: 10
j_gene: TRBJ1-1
v_gene: TRBV11-2
abundance: NA
CDR3aa: ASSQINTEAF

len: 12
j_gene: TRBJ2-7
v_gene: TRBV5-1
abundance: few
CDR3aa: ASSLGDREYEQY

len: 10
j_gene: TRBJ1-5
v_gene: TRBV29-1
abundance: few
CDR3aa: SVGQLDQPQH

len: 16
j_gene: TRBJ2-5
v_gene: TRBV27
abundance: NA
CDR3aa: ASSLLLPGGGRQETQY

len: 12
j_gene: TRBJ2-7
v_gene: TRBV5-1
abundance: NA
CDR3aa: ASSLATLTYEQY

len: 10
j_gene: TRBJ2-2
v_gene: TRBV11-3
abundance: NA
CDR3aa: ASRQTTGELF

len: 11
j_gene: TRBJ2-1
v_gene: TRBV29-1
abundance: few
CDR3aa: SDGLAGEDEQF

len: 15
j_gene: TRBJ1-1
v_gene: TRBV4-2
abundance: few
CDR3aa: ASSQGVMGQVGTEAF

len: 12
j_gene: TRBJ1-2
v_gene: TRBV18
abundance: few
CDR3aa: ASSPGQESYGYT

len: 12
j_gene: TRBJ2-7
v_gene: TRBV5-4
abundance: NA
CDR3aa: ASKREQGAYEQY

len: 12
j_gene: TRBJ2-3
v_gene: TRBV2
abundance: NA
CDR3aa: ASSVGGGTDTQY

len: 13
j_gene: TRBJ1-1
v_gene: TRBV5-4
abundance: few
CDR3aa: ASSTGVQGGTEAF

len: 14
j_gene: TRBJ1-5
v_gene: TRBV19
abundance: few
CDR3aa: ASSPRGGTINQPQH

len: 12
j_gene: TRBJ1-5
v_gene: TRBV19
abundance: few
CDR3aa: ASSRGQRDQPQH

len: 12
j_gene: TRBJ2-7
v_gene: TRBV5-1
abundance: few
CDR3aa: ASSLGAGNYEQY

len: 12
j_gene: TRBJ2-3
v_gene: TRBV6-5
abundance: many
CDR3aa: ASSYGTDADTQY

len: 14
j_gene: TRBJ1-6
v_gene: TRBV2
abundance: NA
CDR3aa: ASSGERSSYNSPLH

len: 15
j_gene: TRBJ2-7
v_gene: TRBV6-1
abundance: many
CDR3aa: ASSAPGLTLRHNEQY

len: 11
j_gene: TRBJ2-3
v_gene: TRBV2
abundance: few
CDR3aa: ASSSTREGGQY

len: 12
j_gene: TRBJ2-3
v_gene: TRBV9
abundance: NA
CDR3aa: ASSLSSGTDTQY

len: 11
j_gene: TRBJ1-3
v_gene: TRBV5-4
abundance: NA
CDR3aa: ATQTVSGNTIY

len: 10
j_gene: TRBJ1-1
v_gene: TRBV6-1
abundance: NA
CDR3aa: ASRNRGQEAF

len: 13
j_gene: TRBJ2-2
v_gene: TRBV6-5
abundance: few
CDR3aa: ASSYGGAGTGELF

len: 13
j_gene: TRBJ2-1
v_gene: TRBV6-4
abundance: few
CDR3aa: ASKKVADSYNEQF

len: 12
j_gene: TRBJ1-1
v_gene: TRBV27
abundance: NA
CDR3aa: ASSVTWGGTEAF

len: 11
j_gene: TRBJ2-5
v_gene: TRBV25-1
abundance: few
CDR3aa: ASSPAGQETQY

len: 13
j_gene: TRBJ1-4
v_gene: TRBV14
abundance: few
CDR3aa: ASSQFTGTNEKLF

len: 12
j_gene: TRBJ1-1
v_gene: TRBV7-2
abundance: NA
CDR3aa: ASSAVGGNTEAF

len: 15
j_gene: TRBJ2-2
v_gene: TRBV14
abundance: once
CDR3aa: ASSHHTRDRERGELF

len: 12
j_gene: TRBJ1-2
v_gene: TRBV2
abundance: few
CDR3aa: ASSEGQGTYGYT

len: 14
j_gene: TRBJ2-3
v_gene: TRBV15
abundance: NA
CDR3aa: ATSRDPGAGTDTQY

len: 13
j_gene: TRBJ2-5
v_gene: TRBV14
abundance: few
CDR3aa: ASSQEGLAGETQY

len: 10
j_gene: TRBJ2-1
v_gene: TRBV10-3
abundance: NA
CDR3aa: AISESSDEQF

len: 11
j_gene: TRBJ1-1
v_gene: TRBV7-6
abundance: NA
CDR3aa: ASSSTGSTEAF

len: 14
j_gene: TRBJ2-3
v_gene: TRBV6-6
abundance: few
CDR3aa: ASSYQSGLGTDTQY

len: 14
j_gene: TRBJ2-7
v_gene: TRBV29-1
abundance: few
CDR3aa: SVEVRLAGGSYEQY

len: 10
j_gene: TRBJ1-1
v_gene: TRBV10-3
abundance: NA
CDR3aa: AIGQGATEAF

len: 14
j_gene: TRBJ1-2
v_gene: TRBV4-3
abundance: few
CDR3aa: ASSQSSGTGAGGYT

len: 11
j_gene: TRBJ1-1
v_gene: TRBV2
abundance: NA
CDR3aa: ASSLNRNTEAF

len: 10
j_gene: TRBJ2-2
v_gene: TRBV5-1
abundance: few
CDR3aa: ASRSGNSELF

len: 16
j_gene: TRBJ2-6
v_gene: TRBV5-1
abundance: few
CDR3aa: ASSLPGGARSGANVLT

len: 12
j_gene: TRBJ1-1
v_gene: TRBV7-9
abundance: NA
CDR3aa: ASSPTGANTEAF

len: 13
j_gene: TRBJ2-5
v_gene: TRBV6-1
abundance: NA
CDR3aa: ATDSSGAPQETQY

len: 15
j_gene: TRBJ2-5
v_gene: TRBV30
abundance: few
CDR3aa: AWSGGSGGTQQETQY

len: 12
j_gene: TRBJ2-2
v_gene: TRBV28
abundance: few
CDR3aa: ASSLFREGGELF

len: 12
j_gene: TRBJ2-3
v_gene: TRBV5-1
abundance: NA
CDR3aa: ASSLEQGVGTQY

len: 12
j_gene: TRBJ1-1
v_gene: TRBV7-8
abundance: NA
CDR3aa: ASSLTGGGTEAF